These T cell receptor beta chains were read from a single sample in a study of shared clonotypes between healthy human individuals. Repertoires were generated with immunoSEQ multiplex PCR, while TCRdb's copy carries only in-frame clones and drops some. The sample yields millions of clones, 80% to 95% seen once. Sequenced material: naive CD4+ T cells from PBMCs. Receptor source: a man aged 18 to 35 in good health. Some clones in this sample may be carry-over from other donors' samples. Each CDR3 is given with its conserved first and last residue. The order of the fields is D gene, clone size, V gene, J gene, CDR3 protein, CDR3 DNA. A D gene is named only where the DNA matches it firmly. Rows give clone size only sometimes, using once, few, many, or a class for an expanded clone.

.	.	TRBV7-2	TRBJ2-5	CASSPRLSGEETQYF	TGTGCCAGCAGCCCACGCCTCTCGGGCGAGGAGACCCAGTACTTC
.	.	TRBV7-2	TRBJ2-5	CASSLNRVETQYF	TGTGCCAGCAGCCTAAACAGGGTAGAGACCCAGTACTTC
TRBD2	.	TRBV28	TRBJ2-1	CASRSSGSSYNEQFF	TGTGCCAGCAGGAGTAGCGGGAGCTCCTACAATGAGCAGTTCTTC
TRBD1	.	TRBV5-6	TRBJ1-3	CASRLRGTAGNTIYF	TGTGCCAGCAGACTCCGAGGGACAGCTGGAAACACCATATATTTT
TRBD2	.	TRBV11-2	TRBJ2-7	CASSLDPGGIEQYF	TGTGCCAGCAGCTTAGACCCGGGAGGGATCGAGCAGTACTTC
.	.	TRBV27	TRBJ2-7	CASTPLEDSSYEQYF	TGTGCCAGCACTCCTTTAGAGGACAGCTCCTACGAGCAGTACTTC
.	.	TRBV4-1	TRBJ1-3	CASSRPGQGLANTIYF	TGCGCCAGCAGCAGGCCAGGTCAGGGATTAGCAAACACCATATATTTT
.	.	TRBV7-9	TRBJ2-7	CASSLIPLVRTSYEQYF	TGTGCCAGCAGCTTAATCCCCCTGGTTCGCACCTCCTACGAGCAGTACTTC
TRBD1	.	TRBV5-6	TRBJ1-3	CASSLGFSGGGRNTIYF	TGTGCCAGCAGCTTGGGTTTCTCAGGGGGTGGAAGAAACACCATATATTTT
.	.	TRBV6-5	TRBJ1-5	CASRRLQGYQPQHF	TGTGCCAGCAGACGACTCCAGGGGTATCAGCCCCAGCATTTT
.	.	TRBV7-9	TRBJ1-2	CASSLLRTGGAEGYTF	TGTGCCAGCAGCTTATTAAGGACGGGGGGCGCGGAAGGCTACACCTTC
.	.	TRBV19	TRBJ1-4	CASSLLTGRNEKLFF	TGTGCCAGTAGTCTCTTGACAGGTCGTAATGAAAAACTGTTTTTT
TRBD1	.	TRBV6-1	TRBJ1-2	CAIQGVGTPVGGYTF	TGTGCCATCCAGGGGGTGGGGACCCCCGTTGGTGGCTACACCTTC
TRBD1	.	TRBV11-2	TRBJ1-4	CASSRTLGQGGKLFF	TGTGCCAGCAGCCGAACCTTGGGACAGGGAGGAAAACTGTTTTTT
.	.	TRBV4-3	TRBJ1-1	CASSQECTDTEAFF	TGCGCCAGCAGCCAAGAATGCACTGACACTGAAGCTTTCTTT
.	few	TRBV18	TRBJ2-5	CASSTQETQYF	TGTGCCAGCTCAACTCAAGAGACCCAGTACTTC
.	.	TRBV5-1	TRBJ1-2	CASSPNSYGYTF	TGCGCCAGCAGCCCCAACTCTTATGGCTACACCTTC
TRBD1	.	TRBV7-2	TRBJ1-1	CASSFQVDRVTWNTGNLF	TGTGCCAGCAGCTTTCAAGTAGACAGGGTAACCTGGAACACTGGAAACCTCTTT
TRBD2	.	TRBV7-3	TRBJ2-7	CASSLTLAGGEQYF	TGTGCCAGCAGCTTAACTCTAGCGGGAGGCGAGCAGTACTTC
.	.	TRBV29-1	TRBJ1-2	CSVGFTGGYTF	TGCAGCGTGGGTTTTACAGGGGGCTACACCTTC
.	.	TRBV9	TRBJ1-2	CASSVGGVGANYGYTF	TGTGCCAGCAGCGTAGGAGGCGTGGGGGCTAACTATGGCTACACCTTC
.	.	TRBV6-1	TRBJ2-7	CASSERYKTTGTYEQYF	TGTGCCAGCAGTGAACGATATAAAACGACGGGAACCTACGAGCAGTACTTC
TRBD2	.	TRBV4-2	TRBJ2-1	CASSPSLAGGFGEQFF	TGTGCCAGCAGCCCGTCCCTAGCGGGAGGATTTGGTGAGCAGTTCTTC
TRBD2	once	TRBV7-3	TRBJ2-1	CASSPHPPGLAYNEQFF	TGTGCCAGCAGCCCACACCCCCCGGGACTAGCCTACAATGAGCAGTTCTTC
.	.	TRBV15	TRBJ2-1	CATSRDPRAEPNEQFF	TGTGCCACCAGCAGAGATCCCAGGGCAGAACCCAATGAGCAGTTCTTC
TRBD1	.	TRBV5-1	TRBJ1-1	CASSLAEGGARNTEAFF	TGCGCCAGCAGCTTGGCGGAAGGGGGCGCGAGGAACACTGAAGCTTTCTTT
.	.	TRBV28	TRBJ1-1	CASSLVNPGTEAFF	TGTGCCAGCAGTTTAGTCAACCCGGGCACTGAAGCTTTCTTT
.	.	TRBV20-1	TRBJ2-7	CSASNLYEQYF	TGCAGTGCTAGCAACCTATACGAGCAGTACTTC
TRBD2	.	TRBV28	TRBJ2-3	CASSLDRTSGRTDTQYF	TGTGCCAGCAGTTTAGATCGGACTAGCGGGAGAACAGATACGCAGTATTTT
TRBD1	few	TRBV7-9	TRBJ1-2	CASSLADRGPYGYTF	TGTGCCAGCAGCTTAGCGGACAGGGGTCCCTATGGCTACACCTTC
.	.	TRBV11-3	TRBJ2-1	CASSLDRPTSYNEQFF	TGTGCCAGCAGCTTAGATAGGCCTACCTCCTACAATGAGCAGTTCTTC
TRBD1	.	TRBV5-8	TRBJ2-1	CASRWDRREQFF	TGTGCCAGCAGGTGGGACAGACGGGAGCAGTTCTTC
.	.	TRBV11-2	TRBJ2-5	CASSSLAGGPGAQYF	TGTGCCAGCAGCTCCTTAGCTGGGGGGCCGGGGGCCCAGTACTTC
.	once	TRBV4-3	TRBJ1-2	CASSQSTPGGLNKLF	TGCGCCAGCAGCCAATCGACCCCTGGGGGCCTAAATAAACTCTTC
.	.	TRBV7-9	TRBJ2-3	CASSQSENTQYF	TGTGCCAGCAGCCAGTCTGAAAATACGCAGTATTTT
TRBD2	.	TRBV7-9	TRBJ2-7	CASSLAPGLAGLRSYEQYF	TGTGCCAGCAGCTTAGCACCGGGACTAGCGGGATTGCGCTCCTACGAGCAGTACTTC
TRBD2	.	TRBV28	TRBJ2-1	CASLGLAGGYNEQFF	TGTGCCAGCTTAGGGCTAGCGGGAGGGTACAATGAGCAGTTCTTC
.	.	TRBV5-5	TRBJ1-2	CASSSITGAYGYTF	TGTGCCAGCAGCTCGATTACCGGGGCCTATGGCTACACCTTC
TRBD2	.	TRBV2	TRBJ2-2	CASSEWGLAMGTGELFF	TGTGCCAGCAGTGAATGGGGACTAGCGATGGGCACCGGGGAGCTGTTTTTT
TRBD2	once	TRBV19	TRBJ2-2	CASSIETGLAGYVGELFF	TGTGCCAGTAGTATAGAAACCGGACTAGCGGGATATGTCGGGGAGCTGTTTTTT
TRBD2	.	TRBV6-1	TRBJ2-7	CASRTQRGTFYEQYF	TGTGCCAGCAGGACCCAGCGGGGAACCTTCTACGAGCAGTACTTC
.	.	TRBV19	TRBJ2-1	CASSAPGGWNEQFF	TGTGCCAGTAGTGCACCCGGGGGCTGGAATGAGCAGTTCTTC
.	.	TRBV27	TRBJ1-5	CASSPKGNQPQHF	TGTGCCAGCAGTCCGAAAGGCAATCAGCCCCAGCATTTT
.	.	TRBV29-1	TRBJ2-7	CSVEGRVGNNEQYF	TGCAGCGTCGAGGGCCGGGTTGGAAACAACGAGCAGTACTTC
TRBD2	once	TRBV5-1	TRBJ2-3	CASSFLTSGDTDTQYF	TGCGCCAGCAGCTTTCTGACTAGCGGAGACACAGATACGCAGTATTTT
TRBD1	.	TRBV30	TRBJ1-1	CAWEGTGNTEAFF	TGTGCCTGGGAGGGGACAGGGAACACTGAAGCTTTCTTT
TRBD1	.	TRBV6-1	TRBJ1-1	CASSEWTGRRDTEAFF	TGTGCCAGCAGTGAGTGGACAGGGAGGCGAGACACTGAAGCTTTCTTT
.	.	TRBV18	TRBJ2-7	CASSPYRGTQSEQYF	TGTGCCAGCTCACCATATAGAGGGACCCAATCGGAGCAGTACTTC
TRBD2	.	TRBV6-1	TRBJ2-3	CASSERVGAGGPTSTDTQYF	TGTGCCAGCAGTGAAAGGGTCGGAGCGGGAGGCCCCACTTCCACAGATACGCAGTATTTT
TRBD1	.	TRBV4-1	TRBJ1-3	CASSYHRGPRNTIYF	TGCGCCAGCAGCTATCACAGGGGGCCTCGGAACACCATATATTTT
.	.	TRBV29-1	TRBJ2-7	CSVVTNLEQYF	TGCAGCGTTGTGACCAATCTCGAGCAGTACTTC
TRBD1	.	TRBV7-9	TRBJ1-2	CASSPGQGGNLYGYTF	TGTGCCAGCAGCCCCGGACAGGGCGGTAACCTCTATGGCTACACCTTC
.	.	TRBV4-2	TRBJ2-3	CATAIGGTGTDTQYF	TGTGCCACAGCAATCGGGGGTACGGGTACAGATACGCAGTATTTT
TRBD2	once	TRBV28	TRBJ2-7	CASSLFASGSSYEQYF	TGTGCCAGCAGTTTATTCGCTAGCGGGAGCTCCTACGAGCAGTACTTC
TRBD1	.	TRBV5-1	TRBJ1-1	CASRSPYRGTEAFF	TGCGCCAGCAGGTCTCCTTACAGGGGCACTGAAGCTTTCTTT